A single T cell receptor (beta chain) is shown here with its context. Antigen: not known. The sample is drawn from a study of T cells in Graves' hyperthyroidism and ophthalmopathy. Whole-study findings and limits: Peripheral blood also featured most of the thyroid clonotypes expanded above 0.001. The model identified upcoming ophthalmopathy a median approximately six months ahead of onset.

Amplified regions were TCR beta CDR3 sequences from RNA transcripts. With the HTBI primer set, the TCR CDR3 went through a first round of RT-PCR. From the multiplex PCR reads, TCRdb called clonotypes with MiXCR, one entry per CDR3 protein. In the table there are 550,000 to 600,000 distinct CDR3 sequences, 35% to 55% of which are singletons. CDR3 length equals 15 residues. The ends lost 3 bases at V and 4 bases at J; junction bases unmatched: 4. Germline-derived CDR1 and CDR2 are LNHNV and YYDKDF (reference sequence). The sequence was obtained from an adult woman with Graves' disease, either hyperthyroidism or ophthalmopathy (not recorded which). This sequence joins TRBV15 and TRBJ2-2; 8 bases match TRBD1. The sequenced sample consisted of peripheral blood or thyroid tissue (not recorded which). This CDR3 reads CATSSPDRVTGELFF. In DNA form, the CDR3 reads TGTGCCACCAGCAGCCCGGACAGGGTCACCGGGGAGCTGTTTTTT. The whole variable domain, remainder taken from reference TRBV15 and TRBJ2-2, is DAMVIQNPRYQVTQFGKPVTLSCSQTLNHNVMYWYQQKSSQAPKLLFHYYDKDFNNEADTPDNFQSRRPNTSFCFLDIRSPGLGDTAMYLCATSSPDRVTGELFFGEGSRLTVL.